This T cell receptor (beta chain) is drawn from a study of identical twins. Points from the study as a whole: The authors noted that invariant MAIT and iNKT cells could partly confound zero-insertion analyses. Abundant cord blood beta clonotypes carried fewer insertions; memory repertoires showed none. Excess twin sharing in beta out-of-frame sequences was weaker.

This clonotype has only a few counts. Its antigen remains unknown. The length of the CDR3 is 15 residues. V lost 4 bases, J lost 0 bases, and 4 bases stayed unmatched. Germline V lookup: CDR1 DFQATT, CDR2 SNEGSKA (reference sequence). In TCRdb, the 5' RACE reads were re-called with MiXCR into one record per CDR3 protein. The sample carries 420,000 or so distinct CDR3 sequences, less than 20% recorded once. Donors uniformly comprised healthy Caucasians. The receptor was isolated from a man between 45 and 60 years old in good health. This chain links TRBV20-1 with TRBJ2-3; 10 bases match TRBD2. The sequencing sample was made of naive T cells sorted from blood. Here the CDR3 DNA reads TGCAGTGCTACCTCACTAGCGGGAAGCACAGATACGCAGTATTTT. Residues: CSATSLAGSTDTQYF.